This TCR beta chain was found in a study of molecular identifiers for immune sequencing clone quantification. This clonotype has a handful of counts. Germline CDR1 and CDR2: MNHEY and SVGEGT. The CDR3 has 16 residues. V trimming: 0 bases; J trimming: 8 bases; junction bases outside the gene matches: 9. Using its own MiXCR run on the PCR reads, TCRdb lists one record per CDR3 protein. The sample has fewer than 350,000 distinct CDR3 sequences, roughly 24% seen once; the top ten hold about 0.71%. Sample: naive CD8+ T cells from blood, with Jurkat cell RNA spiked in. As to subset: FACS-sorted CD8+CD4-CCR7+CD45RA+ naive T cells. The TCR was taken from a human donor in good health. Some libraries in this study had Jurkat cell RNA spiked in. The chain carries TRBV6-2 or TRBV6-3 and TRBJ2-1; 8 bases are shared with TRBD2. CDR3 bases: TGTGCCAGCAGTTACTCGGTTGCGGGAGGATGGGATGAGCAGTTCTTC. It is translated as CASSYSVAGGWDEQFF.